This T cell receptor beta chain was obtained from a study of blood T cell repertoires in COVID-19. About the research overall: Collection of acute and convalescent COVID-19 samples took place in the United States, Italy and Spain. PBMCs, B-cell-depleted T cells, or T cells were the source of the cDNA or gDNA that made up the material.

Study processing details: The assay estimated nucleated cells by amplifying reference gene primers. TCRdb's table, derived via immunoSEQ multiplex PCR, lists solely in-frame clones and lacks some. The V and J calls and clone size are taken from that table; D and trimming were inferred from the DNA. The sample lists tens of thousands of clones; about 76% were seen once. V was trimmed by 5 bases and J by 8 bases, leaving 10 bases between them. The germline V gene has CDR1 MNHEY and CDR2 SMNVEV (reference sequence). The CDR3 spans 12 residues. V gene TRBV27 combines with J gene TRBJ2-1, with a tentative D call TRBD1 (6 bases). Sequencing used peripheral blood. The receptor comes from a woman at least 80 years old with acute or convalescent COVID-19. The CDR3 coding sequence is TGTGCCAGCAGTAACAGGGAAGATGAGCAGTTCTTC. As protein: CASSNREDEQFF.